This T cell receptor beta chain was obtained from a study of T cell responses to AZD1222 COVID-19 vaccine. Study conclusions and caveats: The peak T cell response came first, and repertoires were sampled only after it. After two AZD1222 doses, spike-specific TCR breadth and depth rose versus day 0. The number of AZD1222 recipients seropositive at baseline was only 6 or 7. Mostly white British, mostly female donors; authors suggested clonal diversity may be underestimated.

V lost 2 bases, J lost 8 bases, and 8 bases stayed unmatched. The CDR3 sequence is 16 residues long. The germline V gene encodes CDR1 MNHEY and CDR2 SVGAGI. Assay used: immunoSEQ multiplex PCR; TCRdb lists only in-frame clones, some missing. The sample lists roughly 130,000 clones, 88% occurring once. About this clone: The antigen remains undetermined.

V gene TRBV6-5 combines with J gene TRBJ2-2, with 10 bases that match TRBD2. This receptor was taken from an adult in good health. Sequencing used peripheral blood, obtained on day 0 of AZD1222 vaccination. CDR3: CASSYGLAGVLGELFF. The CDR3 DNA reads TGTGCCAGCAGTTACGGGCTAGCGGGAGTTCTGGGGGAGCTGTTTTTT.